This TCR beta chain was found in a study of blood T cell repertoires in COVID-19. Whole-study context: PBMCs, B-cell-depleted T cells, or T cells provided the cDNA or gDNA that made up the material.

CDR3 length: 14 amino acids. V lost 6 bases to trimming and J lost 5 bases; unmatched junction nucleotides: 6. The germline V gene encodes CDR1 SNHLY and CDR2 FYNNEI. Produced via immunoSEQ multiplex PCR; TCRdb's table is partial and in-frame only. The data show some 330,000 clones, under 95% seen once. V gene TRBV2 combines with J gene TRBJ1-5; TRBD1 agrees at 8 bases. Sequencing was carried out using PBMCs or T cells enriched from blood (not recorded which). The TCR was taken from a woman under 40 who had recovered from COVID-19. In DNA, the CDR3 is TGTGCCAGCAGCCCAGGACAGGGTTATCAGCCCCAGCATTTT. Protein sequence: CASSPGQGYQPQHF.